Each of the 26 T cell receptor beta chains below was sequenced from the same sample in a study of technical replicates of blood from a few donors. The repertoire was sequenced with immunoSEQ multiplex PCR; TCRdb's copy has only in-frame clones and lacks some. The sample holds around 100,000 clones, approximately 95% seen once. Source material: T cells isolated from PBMCs. These receptors originate from a human donor in good health.

The chain has TRBV4-1 and TRBJ2-7; 8 bases are a match to TRBD2. Germline assignment: CDR1 MGHRA and CDR2 YSYEKL. The CDR3 is made up of 16 amino acids. With V trimmed by 2 bases and J by 6 bases, 12 bases remained unmatched. CDR3 region: CASSQTPGLGFVEQYF. The DNA of the CDR3 is TGCGCCAGCAGCCAAACGCCGGGACTAGGGTTCGTCGAGCAGTACTTC.

The CDR3 sequence is CASSEAVGQLETQYF. The CDR3 nucleotides are TGTGCCAGCAGTGAAGCGGTAGGACAGTTGGAGACCCAGTACTTC. J is TRBJ2-5 and V is TRBV6-1; tentatively, D is TRBD1 (6 bases). Germline V gene data show CDR1 as MNHNS and CDR2 as SASEGT. The V end was cut by 0 bases, the J end by 5 bases, with 13 bases between. CDR3 size: 15 residues.

The chain carries TRBV7-9 and TRBJ1-3; tentative D call: TRBD1 (6 bases). V lost 3 bases and J 6 bases, leaving 12 bases between the germline ends. This CDR3 is 14 amino acids long. Per the germline V gene, CDR1 is SEHNR and CDR2 is FQNEAQ (reference sequence). CDR3 residues: CASSFLNRVNTIYF. CDR3 DNA: TGTGCCAGCAGCTTCTTGAACAGGGTAAACACCATATATTTT.

The chain carries TRBV7-9 and TRBJ1-2; 7 nucleotides agree with TRBD1. The CDR3 loop spans 14 amino acids. Germline values: CDR1 SEHNR, CDR2 FQNEAQ (reference sequence). After removal of 5 bases from V and 2 bases from J, the junction contained 5 bases not matched to a gene. The CDR3 reads CASSRKTGNYGYTF. CDR3 coding DNA: TGTGCCAGCAGCCGTAAGACAGGGAACTATGGCTACACCTTC.

The V and J genes are TRBV5-1 and TRBJ2-1; D may be TRBD1 (6 bases). Trimming removed 0 bases at V and 6 bases at J, with 7 bases between. This CDR3 comprises 13 residues. In germline, CDR1 is SGHRS, CDR2 YFSETQ. The CDR3 sequence is CASSLGQVNEQFF. CDR3 coding DNA: TGCGCCAGCAGCTTGGGACAGGTCAATGAGCAGTTCTTC.

V gene TRBV5-4 combines with J gene TRBJ1-2, with D possibly TRBD1 on 6 matching bases. The CDR3 has 14 residues. Germline CDR1 and CDR2: SGHNT and YYREEE (reference sequence). V was trimmed by 4 bases and J by 5 bases, leaving 15 bases between them. This CDR3 is CASSPGTSGYGYTF. CDR3 DNA: TGTGCCAGCAGCCCTGGGACATCAGGATATGGCTACACCTTC.

This rearrangement joins TRBV5-1 to TRBJ2-1, with 11 bases that match TRBD2. The CDR3 totals 14 residues. The V and J ends lost 7 bases and 9 bases, in that order; junction bases with no gene match: 9. Per germline, CDR1 SGHRS and CDR2 YFSETQ. This chain's CDR3 is CASFLAGGPGEQFF. CDR3 coding DNA: TGCGCCAGCTTTTTAGCGGGAGGGCCAGGTGAGCAGTTCTTC.

The V gene is TRBV7-9, the J gene TRBJ1-4, with a possible D match to TRBD1 (5 bases). The CDR3 loop spans 14 amino acids. Germline V gene sequence: CDR1 SEHNR, CDR2 FQNEAQ (reference sequence). V gave up 2 bases and J gave up 8 bases, with 12 bases separating them. The CDR3 spells CASSLPGQYEKLFF. In nucleotides, the CDR3 is TGTGCCAGCAGCTTACCCGGACAATACGAAAAACTGTTTTTT.

J is TRBJ1-2 and V is TRBV9; 9 bases map to TRBD1. The V gene end was trimmed by 3 bases and the J gene end by 4 bases; junction bases not matched to a gene: 13. The CDR3 length is 17 residues. From germline, CDR1 is SGDLS and CDR2 YYNGEE. DNA for the CDR3: TGTGCCAGCAGCGCGAACCCGGGACAGGGTACTAGCTATGGCTACACCTTC. Protein: CASSANPGQGTSYGYTF.

The chain recombines TRBV25-1 with TRBJ1-6; 7 bases map to TRBD1. Germline CDR1 and CDR2: MGHDK and SYGVNS. Trimming at V came to 6 bases and at J to 10 bases, leaving 6 bases not matched to a gene. The length of the CDR3 is 13 residues. The DNA for the CDR3 is TGTGCCAGCAGAGACAGGGATTTGTCACCCCTCCACTTT. Amino acid sequence: CASRDRDLSPLHF.

This chain links TRBV2 with TRBJ2-1, with 8 bases identical to TRBD2. Per the germline V gene, CDR1 is SNHLY and CDR2 is FYNNEI. Germline trimming cut 0 bases from V and 4 bases from J; bases unmatched to any gene: 2. The CDR3 is 15 residues long. The CDR3 reads CASSEASGGYNEQFF. The CDR3, as DNA: TGTGCCAGCAGTGAAGCGAGCGGGGGATACAATGAGCAGTTCTTC.

The rearrangement links TRBV30 to TRBJ1-2; 12 nucleotides match TRBD1. Germline CDR1 and CDR2: GTSNPN and SVGIG (reference sequence). This CDR3 is built from 14 residues. The V segment lost 4 bases and the J segment 4 bases; nucleotides outside the gene matches: 4. The CDR3 loop is CAWKGTGGPYGYTF. The DNA of the CDR3 is TGTGCCTGGAAGGGGACAGGGGGCCCCTATGGCTACACCTTC.

This sequence joins TRBV21-1 and TRBJ2-1; the D call of TRBD2 is as the table states it, not checked on the DNA. TRBV21-1 is designated a pseudogene. This CDR3 is built from 20 residues. CDR3 nucleotides: TGTGCCAGCAGCGCAAACACCGTACGGACTAGCGGGAGTTGTTACAATGAGCAGTTCTTC. Protein product: CASSANTVRTSGSCYNEQFF.

The CDR3 loop is CAWSISARNQPQHF. The CDR3 DNA reads as TGTGCCTGGAGTATTTCTGCTAGAAATCAGCCCCAGCATTTT. The J gene is TRBJ1-5, the V gene TRBV30; D gene ambiguous. Between the trimmed V and J ends, which lost 2 bases and 4 bases, there was a span of 12 bases. The CDR3 loop spans 14 amino acids. The germline V gene encodes CDR1 GTSNPN and CDR2 SVGIG (reference sequence).

This chain joins TRBV6-6 and TRBJ2-3, with a tentative D call TRBD2 (6 bases). V gave up 6 bases and J gave up 0 bases, with 7 bases separating them. CDR1 and CDR2 from the germline V gene are MNHNY and SVGAGI (reference sequence). The CDR3 extends over 13 amino acids. The CDR3 loop is CASRRGSTDTQYF. The CDR3 bases are TGTGCCAGCAGGCGGGGAAGCACAGATACGCAGTATTTT.

The sample holds one count of this clone. J is TRBJ2-1 and V is TRBV5-1; 9 bases are shared with TRBD2. The germline gives CDR1 SGHRS, CDR2 YFSETQ. The ends lost 3 bases at V and 5 bases at J; junction bases unmatched: 12. This CDR3 contains 17 residues. CDR3 nucleotides: TGCGCCAGCAGCTGGCCTACGGCGGGAGGGGACAACAATGAGCAGTTCTTC. Protein product: CASSWPTAGGDNNEQFF.

The rearrangement uses TRBV28 and TRBJ2-7; D perhaps matches TRBD2 (5 bases). This CDR3 has 16 amino acids. The V and J ends lost 6 bases and 2 bases respectively, with 20 bases between them. Germline CDR1 and CDR2: MDHEN and SYDVKM. CDR3 loop: CASSPIGLGSPYEQYF. CDR3 nucleotides: TGTGCCAGCAGCCCTATTGGACTGGGAAGCCCCTACGAGCAGTACTTC.

CDR3 region: CASKGDNYGYTF. CDR3 nucleotides: TGTGCCAGTAAGGGGGATAACTATGGCTACACCTTC. V usage is TRBV19 and J usage is TRBJ1-2, with D possibly matching TRBD1 (6 bases). This CDR3 spans 12 amino acids. Trimming cost V 7 bases and J 1 base, with 7 bases left between them. CDR1 LNHDA and CDR2 SQIVND come from the germline V gene (reference sequence).

This clone showed up just a few times. The chain recombines TRBV19 with TRBJ1-5, with D perhaps TRBD1 (6 bases). Germline V lookup: CDR1 LNHDA, CDR2 SQIVND (reference sequence). Trimming removed 4 bases at V and 5 bases at J, with 12 bases between. CDR3 size: 14 residues. The CDR3 DNA sequence: TGTGCCAGTAGTACCTATACAGGGTATCAGCCCCAGCATTTT. Encoded protein: CASSTYTGYQPQHF.

This chain joins TRBV6-6 and TRBJ1-5; D remains ambiguous. This CDR3 region has 15 residues. The V and J ends lost 6 bases and 2 bases respectively, with 14 bases between them. Germline CDR1 reads MNHNY; CDR2 reads SVGAGI (reference sequence). The CDR3 nucleotides read TGTGCCAGCAGCCGGGAAAGTGGGGGCAATCAGCCCCAGCATTTT. As protein: CASSRESGGNQPQHF.

The rearrangement joins TRBV18 to TRBJ2-7; perhaps TRBD2 as D (6 bases). This CDR3 region has 12 residues. V was trimmed by 6 bases and J by 3 bases, leaving 9 bases between them. The germline CDR1 and CDR2 sequences are KGHSH and LQKENI. CDR3 sequence: CASSPGLYEQYF. The CDR3 coding sequence is TGTGCCAGCTCTCCGGGACTCTACGAGCAGTACTTC.

This clone has only a few counts. The DNA of the CDR3 is TGTGCCAGCAGCGTCCAGGGACAGGGGTACCACGAGCAGTACTTC. Its protein product is CASSVQGQGYHEQYF. The V call is TRBV9, the J call TRBJ2-7, with 10 bases identical to TRBD1. V shed 2 bases, J shed 5 bases, and the junction held 7 bases outside the gene matches. Germline lookup yields CDR1 SGDLS and CDR2 YYNGEE. The CDR3 length is 15 residues. Based on the CDR3 plus reference TRBV9 and TRBJ2-7, the full variable domain is DSGVTQTPKHLITATGQRVTLRCSPRSGDLSVYWYQQSLDQGLQFLIQYYNGEERAKGNILERFSAQQFPDLHSELNLSSLELGDSALYFCASSVQGQGYHEQYFGPGTRLTVT.

This sequence joins TRBV6-4 and TRBJ1-5, with D perhaps TRBD1 (5 bases). CDR3 length equals 13 residues. V lost 6 bases and J 4 bases, leaving 10 bases between the germline ends. The germline V gene encodes CDR1 MRHNA and CDR2 SNTAGT. The CDR3 loop is CASSQDSNQPQHF. CDR3 nucleotides: TGTGCCAGCAGCCAAGACAGTAATCAGCCCCAGCATTTT.

The rearrangement uses TRBV5-1 and TRBJ2-2; D unresolved. The CDR3 totals 12 residues. The germline V gene encodes CDR1 SGHRS and CDR2 YFSETQ. Trimming took 5 bases from V and 4 from J, leaving 6 bases between them. Here the CDR3 reads CASRKLTGELFF. The CDR3 bases are TGCGCCAGCAGAAAGCTCACCGGGGAGCTGTTTTTT.

The V and J genes are TRBV19 and TRBJ2-7; a possible D gene is TRBD1 (5 bases). The CDR3 totals 14 residues. Trimming took off 3 bases at V and 3 bases at J, with 12 bases between the two ends. The germline V gene has CDR1 LNHDA and CDR2 SQIVND (reference sequence). Here the CDR3 DNA reads TGTGCCAGTAGTATCGGTGGGGCCCTCTACGAGCAGTACTTC. Residues: CASSIGGALYEQYF. The entire variable domain, with the rest obtained from reference TRBV19 and TRBJ2-7, is as follows: DGGITQSPKYLFRKEGQNVTLSCEQNLNHDAMYWYRQDPGQGLRLIYYSQIVNDFQKGDIAEGYSVSREKKESFPLTVTSAQKNPTAFYLCASSIGGALYEQYFGPGTRLTVT.

This clone was counted only a few times. The chain couples TRBV28 to TRBJ2-1; 11 bases line up with TRBD2. Looked up from germline, CDR1 is MDHEN and CDR2 is SYDVKM. The J segment lost 4 bases and the V segment lost 4 bases, leaving 3 bases of the junction unmatched. CDR3 length equals 15 residues. CDR3 coding DNA: TGTGCCAGCAGTTCCGGACTAGCGGGTTACAATGAGCAGTTCTTC. Protein product: CASSSGLAGYNEQFF.